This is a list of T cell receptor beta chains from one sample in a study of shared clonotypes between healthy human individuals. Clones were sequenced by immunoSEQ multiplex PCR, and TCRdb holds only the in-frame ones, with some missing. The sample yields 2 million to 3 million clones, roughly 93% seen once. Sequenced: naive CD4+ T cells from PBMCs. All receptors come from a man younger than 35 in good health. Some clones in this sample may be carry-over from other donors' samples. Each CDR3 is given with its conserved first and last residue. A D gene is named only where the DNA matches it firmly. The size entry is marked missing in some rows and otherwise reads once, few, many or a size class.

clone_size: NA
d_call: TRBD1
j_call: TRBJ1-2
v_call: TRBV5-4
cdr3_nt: TGTGCCAGCAGTTCGACAGGGGATCCGGGCTACACCTTC
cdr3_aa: CASSSTGDPGYTF

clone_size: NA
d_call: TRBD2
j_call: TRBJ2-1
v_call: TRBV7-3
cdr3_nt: TGTGCCAGCAGTGTGGGACTAGCGGGAGTCCACAATGAGCAGTTCTTC
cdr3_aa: CASSVGLAGVHNEQFF

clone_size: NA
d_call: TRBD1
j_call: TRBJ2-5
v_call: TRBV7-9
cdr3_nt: TGTGCCAGCAGCCCCCTTCCAGGGACAGGGGATGCCGAGACCCAGTACTTC
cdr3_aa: CASSPLPGTGDAETQYF

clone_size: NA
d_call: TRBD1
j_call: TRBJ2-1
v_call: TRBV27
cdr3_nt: TGTGCCAGCAGTTTCGACAGGGGGCGGGACAATGAGCAGTTCTTC
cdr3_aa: CASSFDRGRDNEQFF

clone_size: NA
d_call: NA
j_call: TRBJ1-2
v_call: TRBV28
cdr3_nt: TGTGCCAGCAGTTTATGGTCAGCTGGCTACACCTTC
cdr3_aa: CASSLWSAGYTF

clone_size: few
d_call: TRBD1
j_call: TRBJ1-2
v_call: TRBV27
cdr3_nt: TGTGCCAGCAGTCCCAGGACAGGGTATGGCTACACCTTC
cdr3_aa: CASSPRTGYGYTF

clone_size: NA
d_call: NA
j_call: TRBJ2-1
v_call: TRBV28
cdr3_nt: TGTGCCAGCAGTTTATCCGTAAGTGAGCAGTTCTTC
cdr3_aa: CASSLSVSEQFF

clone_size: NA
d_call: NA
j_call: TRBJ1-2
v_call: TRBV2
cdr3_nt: TGTGCCAGCATGCGCCAGGAGCCCTATGGCTACACCTTC
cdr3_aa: CASMRQEPYGYTF

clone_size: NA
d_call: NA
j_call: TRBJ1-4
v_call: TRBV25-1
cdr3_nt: TGTGCCAGCAGTGTTCCAGGAGCAACTAATGAAAAACTGTTTTTT
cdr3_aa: CASSVPGATNEKLFF

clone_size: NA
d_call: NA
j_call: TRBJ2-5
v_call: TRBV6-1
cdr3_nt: TGTGCCAGCAGCGCCTATGGCCCCGGAGAGACCCAGTACTTC
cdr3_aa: CASSAYGPGETQYF

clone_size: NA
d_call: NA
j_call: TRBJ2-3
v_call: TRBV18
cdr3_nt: TGTGCCAGCTCACCATTCCACCAAAAACCCACAGATACGCAGTATTTT
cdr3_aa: CASSPFHQKPTDTQYF

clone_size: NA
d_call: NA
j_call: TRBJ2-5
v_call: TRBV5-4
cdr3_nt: TGTGCCAGCAGCTTGGTACAGGAGCGATCCCAAGAGACCCAGTACTTC
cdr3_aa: CASSLVQERSQETQYF

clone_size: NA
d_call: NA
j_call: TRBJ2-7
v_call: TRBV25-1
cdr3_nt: TGTGCCAGCAGTGGGGGACCCAGGAGCTCCTACGAGCAGTACTTC
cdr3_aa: CASSGGPRSSYEQYF

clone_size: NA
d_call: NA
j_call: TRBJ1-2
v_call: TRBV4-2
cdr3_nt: TGTGCCAGCAGCCAAGATTGGCGGTCTGGCTACACCTTC
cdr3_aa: CASSQDWRSGYTF

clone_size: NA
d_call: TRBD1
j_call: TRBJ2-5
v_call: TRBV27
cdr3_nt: TGTGCCAGCAGTTTACAGGGGGCTTGGGAGACCCAGTACTTC
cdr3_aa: CASSLQGAWETQYF

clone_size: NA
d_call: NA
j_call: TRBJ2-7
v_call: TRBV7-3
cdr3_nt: TGTGCCAGCAGCTCTCATTCCCAGCTCGAGCAGTACTTC
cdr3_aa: CASSSHSQLEQYF

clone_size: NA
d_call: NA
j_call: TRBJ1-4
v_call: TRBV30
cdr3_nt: TGTGCCTGGAGTGTAGGTCGCGGACAGCGGCGAGGAAAACTGTTTTTT
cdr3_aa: CAWSVGRGQRRGKLFF

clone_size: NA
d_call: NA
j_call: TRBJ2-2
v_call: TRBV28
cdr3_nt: TGTGCCAGCAGTTCGTTCCAGGGTTCGCTGTTTTTT
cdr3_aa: CASSSFQGSLFF

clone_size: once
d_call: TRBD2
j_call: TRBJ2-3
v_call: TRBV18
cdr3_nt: TGTGCCAGCTCACCTCCGGGACTAGCGGGCGCAGATACGCAGTATTTT
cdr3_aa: CASSPPGLAGADTQYF

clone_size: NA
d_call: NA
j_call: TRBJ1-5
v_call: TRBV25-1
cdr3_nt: TGTGCCAGCAGTGAAGCCGGGACGGCTAGCAATCAGCCCCAGCATTTT
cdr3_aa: CASSEAGTASNQPQHF

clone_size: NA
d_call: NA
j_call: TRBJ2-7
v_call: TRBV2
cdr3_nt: TGTGCCAGCAGTTCCGAACAGGGAGCCTCTTACGAGCAGTACTTC
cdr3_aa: CASSSEQGASYEQYF

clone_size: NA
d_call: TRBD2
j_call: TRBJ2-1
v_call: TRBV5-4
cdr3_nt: TGTGCCAGCAGCTTGGAACTAGCGCCCTACAATGAGCAGTTCTTC
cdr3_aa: CASSLELAPYNEQFF

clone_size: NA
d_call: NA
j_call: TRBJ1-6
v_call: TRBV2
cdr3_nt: TGTGCCAGCAATCCGCAGGGTGATATTAAATCACCCCTCCACTTT
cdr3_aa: CASNPQGDIKSPLHF

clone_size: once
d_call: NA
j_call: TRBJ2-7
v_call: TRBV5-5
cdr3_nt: TGTGCCAGCACCCCACAGGGCGCATCCTACGAGCAGTACTTC
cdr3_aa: CASTPQGASYEQYF

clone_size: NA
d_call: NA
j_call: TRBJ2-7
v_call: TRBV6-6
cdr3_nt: TGTGCCAGCAGCCCTACCATGGGGCGGCGGGTGCAGTACTTC
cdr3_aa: CASSPTMGRRVQYF

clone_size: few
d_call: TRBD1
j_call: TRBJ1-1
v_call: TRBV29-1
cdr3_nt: TGCAGCGTTTTACGGGTGACAGGGCTTGAAGCTTTCTTT
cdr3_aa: CSVLRVTGLEAFF

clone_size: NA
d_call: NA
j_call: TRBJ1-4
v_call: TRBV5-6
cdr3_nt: TGTGCCAGCAGTTTTGGGAAAAATGAAAAACTGTTTTTT
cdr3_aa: CASSFGKNEKLFF

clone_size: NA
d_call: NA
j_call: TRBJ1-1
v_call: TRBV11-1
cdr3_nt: TGTGCCAGCAGCTTAGCTAGGGGTTACCTCATGAACACTGAAGCTTTCTTT
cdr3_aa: CASSLARGYLMNTEAFF

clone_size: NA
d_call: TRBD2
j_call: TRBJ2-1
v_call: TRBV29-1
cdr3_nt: TGCAGCGTTGATGGAGGGGACTATTCTTACAATGAGCAGTTCTTC
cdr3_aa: CSVDGGDYSYNEQFF

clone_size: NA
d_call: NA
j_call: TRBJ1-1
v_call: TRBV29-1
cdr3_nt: TGCAGCGTTGTAAGGGGACCCATGAACACTGAAGCTTTCTTT
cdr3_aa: CSVVRGPMNTEAFF

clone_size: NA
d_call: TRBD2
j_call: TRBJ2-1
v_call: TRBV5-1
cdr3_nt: TGCGCCAGCAGCTTGCCTACTAGCGGGGACTACAATGAGCAGTTCTTC
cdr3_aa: CASSLPTSGDYNEQFF

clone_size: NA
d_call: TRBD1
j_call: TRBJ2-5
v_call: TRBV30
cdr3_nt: TGTGCCTGGAGTAGGCCAGGGGGCCTCGAGACCCAGTACTTC
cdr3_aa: CAWSRPGGLETQYF

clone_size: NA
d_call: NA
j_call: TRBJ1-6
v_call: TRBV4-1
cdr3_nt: TGCGCCAGCAGCCAAGAGGGGGAGTCCTATAATTCACCCCTCCACTTT
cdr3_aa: CASSQEGESYNSPLHF

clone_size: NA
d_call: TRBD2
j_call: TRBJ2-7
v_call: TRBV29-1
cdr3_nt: TGCAGCGCCCTTCGGAGCGGGGATCGGGAGCAGTACTTC
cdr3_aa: CSALRSGDREQYF

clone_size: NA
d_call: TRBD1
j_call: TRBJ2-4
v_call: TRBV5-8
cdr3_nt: TGTGCCAGCAGCTTGTACAGACAGGGTCCGAACATTCAGTACTTC
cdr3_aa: CASSLYRQGPNIQYF

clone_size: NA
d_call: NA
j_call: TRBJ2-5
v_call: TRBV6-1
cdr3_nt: TGTGCCAGCAGGGGCTCCCAGGGGGGTAAGGAGACCCAGTACTTC
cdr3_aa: CASRGSQGGKETQYF

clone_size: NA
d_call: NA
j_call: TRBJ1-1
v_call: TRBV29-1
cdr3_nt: TGCAGCGTTGACGCTCCGGGGGCTGGTGAAGCTTTCTTT
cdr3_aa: CSVDAPGAGEAFF

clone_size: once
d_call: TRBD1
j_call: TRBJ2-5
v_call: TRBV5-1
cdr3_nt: TGCGCCAGCAGCCGTACCGGACAGGGGGCGAGAGAGACCCAGTACTTC
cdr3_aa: CASSRTGQGARETQYF

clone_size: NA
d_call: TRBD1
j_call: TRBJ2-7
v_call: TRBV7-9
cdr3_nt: TGTGCCAGCAGCCGACAGGGCTACGAGCAGTACTTC
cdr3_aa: CASSRQGYEQYF

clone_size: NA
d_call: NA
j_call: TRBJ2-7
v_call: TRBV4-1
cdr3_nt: TGCGCCAGCAGCCAAGTGGGCAGGTTGGACTACGAGCAGTACTTC
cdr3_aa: CASSQVGRLDYEQYF

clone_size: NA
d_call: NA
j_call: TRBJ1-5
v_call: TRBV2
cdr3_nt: TGTGCCAGCACCCCCTTAATAGGTAGCAATCAGCCCCAGCATTTT
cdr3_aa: CASTPLIGSNQPQHF

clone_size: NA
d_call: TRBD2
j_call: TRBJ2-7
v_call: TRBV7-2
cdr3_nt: TGTGCCAGCAGCTTAGGGACTAGTAACCACGAGCAGTACTTC
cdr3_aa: CASSLGTSNHEQYF

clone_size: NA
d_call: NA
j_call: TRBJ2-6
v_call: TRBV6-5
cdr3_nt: TGTGCCAGCAGCCCGGGGGCGCTGGGGGCCAACGTCCTGACTTTC
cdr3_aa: CASSPGALGANVLTF

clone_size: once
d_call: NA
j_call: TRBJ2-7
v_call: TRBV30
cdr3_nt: TGTGCATCCCACCGAGGGAGCGAGCAGTACTTC
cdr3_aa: CASHRGSEQYF

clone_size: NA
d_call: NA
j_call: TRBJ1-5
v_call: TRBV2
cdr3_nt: TGTGCCAGCAGCCTGGGGGGCCATCTTGAGCCCCAGCATTTT
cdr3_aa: CASSLGGHLEPQHF

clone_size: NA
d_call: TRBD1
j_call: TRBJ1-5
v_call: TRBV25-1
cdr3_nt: TGTGCCAGCAGTGGACAGGGGGCGAATCAGCCCCAGCATTTT
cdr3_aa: CASSGQGANQPQHF

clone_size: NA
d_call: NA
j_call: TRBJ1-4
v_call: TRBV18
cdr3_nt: TGTGCCAGCTCAACCAGTAGGGGAGGCTCTAATGAAAAACTGTTTTTT
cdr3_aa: CASSTSRGGSNEKLFF

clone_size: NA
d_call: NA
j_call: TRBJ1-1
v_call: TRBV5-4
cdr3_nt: TGTGCCAGCACCCGGGGGCCAGAGGTGGTTGAAGCTTTCTTT
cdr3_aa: CASTRGPEVVEAFF

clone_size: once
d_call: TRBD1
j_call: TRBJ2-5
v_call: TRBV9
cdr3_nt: TGTGCCAGCAGCGCGGGACAGCCGCAAGAGACCCAGTACTTC
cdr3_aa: CASSAGQPQETQYF

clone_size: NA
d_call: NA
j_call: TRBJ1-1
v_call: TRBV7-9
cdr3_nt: TGTGCCAGCAGCTTAGCGCCTCGGGGTCGCGGAGAAGCTTTCTTT
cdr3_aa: CASSLAPRGRGEAFF

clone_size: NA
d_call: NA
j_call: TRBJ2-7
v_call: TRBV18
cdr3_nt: TGTGCCAGCTCACCACCCGGGGTATCCTACGAGCAGTACTTC
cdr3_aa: CASSPPGVSYEQYF

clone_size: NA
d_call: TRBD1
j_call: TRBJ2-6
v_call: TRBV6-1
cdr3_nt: TGTGCCAGCAGTGCTAGACAGGGTTCCGGGGCCAACGTCCTGACTTTC
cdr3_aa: CASSARQGSGANVLTF

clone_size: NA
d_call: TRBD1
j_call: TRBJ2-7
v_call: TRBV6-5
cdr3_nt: TGTGCCAGCAGTTCCAGAGCGACAGGGGCAGGCTACGAGCAGTACTTC
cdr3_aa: CASSSRATGAGYEQYF

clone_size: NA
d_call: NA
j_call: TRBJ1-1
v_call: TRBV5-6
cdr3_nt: TGTGCCAGCAGCTTTGGGGGTAGGCAAGGGTTGAACACTGAAGCTTTCTTT
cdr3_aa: CASSFGGRQGLNTEAFF

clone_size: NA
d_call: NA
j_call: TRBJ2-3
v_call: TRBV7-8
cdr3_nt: TGTGCCAGCAGCTTAGAACGGAGAGGGGCAGATACGCAGTATTTT
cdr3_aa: CASSLERRGADTQYF

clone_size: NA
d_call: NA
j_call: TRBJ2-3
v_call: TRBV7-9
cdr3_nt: TGTGCCAGCAGCTTACGACAGGGCACAGATACGCAGTATTTT
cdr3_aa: CASSLRQGTDTQYF

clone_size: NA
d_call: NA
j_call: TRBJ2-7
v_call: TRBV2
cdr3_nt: TGTGCCAGCAGTGCTGTCTCGGGGTACGAGCAGTACTTC
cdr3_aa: CASSAVSGYEQYF

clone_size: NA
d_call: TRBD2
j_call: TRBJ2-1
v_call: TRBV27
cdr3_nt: TGTGCCAGCAGTTTTTTGTCTAGCGGGAGTCGGGCGTTCTTC
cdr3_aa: CASSFLSSGSRAFF

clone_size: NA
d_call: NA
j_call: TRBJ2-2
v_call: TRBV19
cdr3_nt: TGTGCCAGTAGTAGAGATACAAGGGAGCTGTTTTTT
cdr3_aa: CASSRDTRELFF

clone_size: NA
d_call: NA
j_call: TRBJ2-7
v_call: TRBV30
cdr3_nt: TGTGCCTGGAGTGTGGGCAAGGGGGAGCAGTACTTC
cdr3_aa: CAWSVGKGEQYF